Listed below are T cell receptor beta chains from one sample, sequenced in a study of identical twins. TCRdb reprocessed the 5' RACE reads with MiXCR, giving one entry per CDR3 protein. The data show roughly 690,000 distinct CDR3 sequences, approximately 6% seen once. Sequenced material: naive T cells sorted from blood. The receptors were sampled from a man aged 18 to 29 in good health. The CDR3 runs from the conserved cysteine through the conserved F or W. Fields, in order: J gene, clone size, CDR3 length, V gene, D gene, CDR3 protein, CDR3 DNA. A D gene is named only where the DNA matches it firmly. Size is omitted from some rows. Given values are once, few, many or a class for expanded clones.

TRBJ2-1 | NA | 14 | TRBV7-9 | TRBD1 | CASSVDRGVSEQFF | TGTGCCAGCAGCGTCGACAGGGGGGTCAGTGAGCAGTTCTTC
TRBJ2-3 | few | 15 | TRBV5-1 | TRBD1 | CASSWPGQGTDTQYF | TGCGCCAGCAGCTGGCCGGGACAGGGGACGGATACGCAGTATTTT
TRBJ1-2 | NA | 14 | TRBV11-2 | NA | CASSWGDRPYGYTF | TGTGCCAGCAGCTGGGGAGACAGACCCTATGGCTACACCTTC
TRBJ2-3 | many | 13 | TRBV6-1 | TRBD2 | CASNSGRADTQYF | TGTGCCAGCAACAGCGGGAGAGCAGATACGCAGTATTTT
TRBJ2-3 | many | 14 | TRBV4-1 | NA | CASSQDELADTQYF | TGCGCCAGCAGCCAAGACGAACTCGCAGATACGCAGTATTTT
TRBJ2-4 | many | 13 | TRBV29-1 | NA | CSVEGLAKNIQYF | TGCAGCGTTGAGGGTCTAGCCAAAAACATTCAGTACTTC
TRBJ1-1 | few | 15 | TRBV25-1 | NA | CASSESDVLNTEAFF | TGTGCCAGCAGTGAATCGGACGTACTCAACACTGAAGCTTTCTTT
TRBJ2-1 | NA | 14 | TRBV5-5 | NA | CASSSRLGGYEQFF | TGTGCCAGCAGCTCGCGATTAGGCGGGTATGAGCAGTTCTTC
TRBJ1-1 | many | 13 | TRBV7-9 | NA | CASSLPSGTEAFF | TGTGCCAGCAGCTTACCTTCAGGGACTGAAGCTTTCTTT
TRBJ1-2 | few | 12 | TRBV20-1 | NA | CSAGEANYGYTF | TGCAGTGCGGGTGAAGCTAACTATGGCTACACCTTC
TRBJ1-1 | NA | 15 | TRBV11-2 | NA | CASSLAGRLYTEAFF | TGTGCCAGCAGCTTAGCCGGCAGACTTTACACTGAAGCTTTCTTT
TRBJ2-7 | many | 16 | TRBV3-1 | TRBD2 | CASSRTGLAMGYEQYF | TGTGCCAGCAGCAGAACGGGACTAGCGATGGGTTACGAGCAGTACTTC
TRBJ2-4 | many | 14 | TRBV12-3/TRBV12-4 | NA | CASTYRAGKNIQYF | TGTGCCAGCACCTACAGGGCGGGGAAAAACATTCAGTACTTC
TRBJ2-3 | NA | 16 | TRBV25-1 | TRBD2 | CASSELGGRSTDTQYF | TGTGCCAGCAGTGAATTGGGAGGGCGAAGCACAGATACGCAGTATTTT
TRBJ1-5 | many | 15 | TRBV3-1 | NA | CASSQAGAGNQPQHF | TGTGCCAGCAGCCAAGCAGGGGCGGGCAATCAGCCCCAGCATTTT
TRBJ1-1 | many | 13 | TRBV6-2/TRBV6-3 | NA | CASSYSRGTEAFF | TGTGCCAGCAGTTACTCGCGGGGGACTGAAGCTTTCTTT
TRBJ2-3 | many | 16 | TRBV9 | TRBD2 | CASSVATSGSGDTQYF | TGTGCCAGCAGCGTAGCGACTAGCGGGAGTGGAGATACGCAGTATTTT
TRBJ2-6 | many | 14 | TRBV28 | NA | CASSKTGEDNVLTF | TGTGCCAGCAGTAAAACAGGGGAGGACAACGTCCTGACTTTC
TRBJ1-3 | many | 15 | TRBV29-1 | NA | CSVVETGISGNTIYF | TGCAGCGTTGTCGAGACAGGTATCTCTGGAAACACCATATATTTT
TRBJ2-7 | NA | 12 | TRBV29-1 | NA | CSVFSYADEQYF | TGCAGCGTCTTCTCCTACGCCGACGAGCAGTACTTC
TRBJ2-2 | many | 14 | TRBV2 | NA | CASSEGLAVGELFF | TGTGCCAGCAGTGAAGGACTGGCAGTAGGGGAGCTGTTTTTT
TRBJ1-5 | NA | 15 | TRBV5-6 | NA | CASSSGRAYNQPQHF | TGTGCCAGCAGTTCCGGAAGGGCATACAATCAGCCCCAGCATTTT
TRBJ2-1 | NA | 16 | TRBV7-6 | TRBD2 | CASSISSGTRSNEQFF | TGTGCCAGCAGCATTTCTTCCGGGACTAGGAGTAATGAGCAGTTCTTC
TRBJ2-1 | few | 15 | TRBV4-1 | NA | CASSQDTGRFNEQFF | TGCGCCAGCAGCCAAGACACAGGGCGGTTCAATGAGCAGTTCTTC
TRBJ2-1 | NA | 14 | TRBV12-3/TRBV12-4 | NA | CASSLNYMGNEQFF | TGTGCCAGCAGTTTGAATTATATGGGGAATGAGCAGTTCTTC
TRBJ2-6 | many | 15 | TRBV12-3/TRBV12-4 | NA | CASSWIRTGANVLTF | TGTGCCAGCAGTTGGATAAGGACTGGGGCCAACGTCCTGACTTTC
TRBJ1-1 | few | 14 | TRBV10-1 | NA | CASTVDRFGTEAFF | TGCGCCAGCACTGTAGACAGATTCGGCACTGAAGCTTTCTTT
TRBJ2-1 | many | 16 | TRBV5-1 | TRBD2 | CASSLETSGRGHEQFF | TGCGCCAGCAGCTTGGAGACTAGCGGGAGGGGCCATGAGCAGTTCTTC
TRBJ2-3 | many | 20 | TRBV28 | TRBD2 | CASRGVGFTLLAGVTDTQYF | TGTGCCAGCAGGGGGGTGGGCTTTACCCTCCTAGCGGGTGTCACAGATACGCAGTATTTT
TRBJ2-5 | few | 14 | TRBV7-2 | NA | CASSQTRDGVTQYF | TGTGCCAGCAGCCAGACTAGGGATGGCGTGACCCAGTACTTC
TRBJ2-3 | many | 18 | TRBV6-5 | TRBD1 | CASSYGQQGARIADTQYF | TGTGCCAGCAGTTACGGTCAACAGGGGGCGCGGATAGCAGATACGCAGTATTTT
TRBJ2-3 | many | 14 | TRBV5-1 | NA | CASSLVRNTDTQYF | TGCGCCAGCAGCTTGGTTCGGAACACAGATACGCAGTATTTT